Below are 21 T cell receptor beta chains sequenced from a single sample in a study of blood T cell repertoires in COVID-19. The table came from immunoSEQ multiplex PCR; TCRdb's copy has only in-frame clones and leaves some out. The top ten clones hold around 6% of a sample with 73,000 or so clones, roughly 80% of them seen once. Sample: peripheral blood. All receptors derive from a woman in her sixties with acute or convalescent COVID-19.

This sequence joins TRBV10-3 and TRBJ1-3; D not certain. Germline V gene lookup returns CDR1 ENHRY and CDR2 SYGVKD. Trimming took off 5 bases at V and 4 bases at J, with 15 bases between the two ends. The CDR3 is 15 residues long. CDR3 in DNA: TGTGCCATCAGTCCTCCGGGAGGTCGGGGAAACACCATATATTTT. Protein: CAISPPGGRGNTIYF.

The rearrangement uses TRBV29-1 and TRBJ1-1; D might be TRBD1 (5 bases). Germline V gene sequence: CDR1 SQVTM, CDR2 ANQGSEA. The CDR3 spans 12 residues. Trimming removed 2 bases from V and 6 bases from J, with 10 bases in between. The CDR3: CSVEQGRAEAFF. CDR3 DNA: TGCAGCGTTGAACAGGGCAGGGCTGAAGCTTTCTTT.

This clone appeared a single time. CDR3: CASSGQGSYEQYF. Written as DNA, the CDR3 is TGTGCCAGCAGTGGACAGGGCTCCTACGAGCAGTACTTC. This chain links TRBV27 with TRBJ2-7; 8 bases align to TRBD1. V lost 5 bases to trimming and J lost 0 bases; unmatched junction nucleotides: 0. Looked up from germline, CDR1 is MNHEY and CDR2 is SMNVEV (reference sequence). The CDR3 sequence is 13 residues long.

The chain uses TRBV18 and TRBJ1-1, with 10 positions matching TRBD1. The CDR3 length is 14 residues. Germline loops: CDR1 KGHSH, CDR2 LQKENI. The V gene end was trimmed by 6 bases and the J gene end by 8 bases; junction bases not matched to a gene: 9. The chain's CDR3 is CASSPGQGSTEAFF. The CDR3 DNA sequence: TGTGCCAGCTCGCCGGGACAGGGGTCAACGGAAGCTTTCTTT.

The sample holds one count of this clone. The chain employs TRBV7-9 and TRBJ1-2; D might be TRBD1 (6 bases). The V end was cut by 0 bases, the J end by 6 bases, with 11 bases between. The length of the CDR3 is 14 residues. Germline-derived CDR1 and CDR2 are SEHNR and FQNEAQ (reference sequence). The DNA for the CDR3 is TGTGCCAGCAGCTTAGCTGGACAGAGGGATGGCTACACCTTC. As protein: CASSLAGQRDGYTF. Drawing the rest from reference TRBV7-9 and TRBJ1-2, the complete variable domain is DTGVSQNPRHKITKRGQNVTFRCDPISEHNRLYWYRQTLGQGPEFLTYFQNEAQLEKSRLLSDRFSAERPKGSFSTLEIQRTEQGDSAMYLCASSLAGQRDGYTFGSGTRLTVV.

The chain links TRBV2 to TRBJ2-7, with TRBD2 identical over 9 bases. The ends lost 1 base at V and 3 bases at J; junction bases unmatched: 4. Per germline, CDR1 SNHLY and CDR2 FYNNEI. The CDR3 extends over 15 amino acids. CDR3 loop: CASSEERGVYYEQYF. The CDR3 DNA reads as TGTGCCAGCAGTGAAGAGCGGGGGGTTTACTACGAGCAGTACTTC. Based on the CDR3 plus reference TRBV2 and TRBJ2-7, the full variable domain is EPEVTQTPSHQVTQMGQEVILRCVPISNHLYFYWYRQILGQKVEFLVSFYNNEISEKSEIFDDQFSVERPDGSNFTLKIRSTKLEDSAMYFCASSEERGVYYEQYFGPGTRLTVT.

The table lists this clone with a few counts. CDR3 coding DNA: TGTGCCAGCAAAACTGACAGGGGAGTTGGAGAAAAACTGTTTTTT. Its translation: CASKTDRGVGEKLFF. The gene calls are TRBV2 and TRBJ1-4; 8 nucleotides agree with TRBD1. Trimming removed 7 bases from V and 8 bases from J; junction bases left unmatched: 12. The CDR3 is made up of 15 amino acids. Germline loops: CDR1 SNHLY, CDR2 FYNNEI. The full variable domain, its missing parts supplied by reference TRBV2 and TRBJ1-4, is EPEVTQTPSHQVTQMGQEVILRCVPISNHLYFYWYRQILGQKVEFLVSFYNNEISEKSEIFDDQFSVERPDGSNFTLKIRSTKLEDSAMYFCASKTDRGVGEKLFFGSGTQLSVL.

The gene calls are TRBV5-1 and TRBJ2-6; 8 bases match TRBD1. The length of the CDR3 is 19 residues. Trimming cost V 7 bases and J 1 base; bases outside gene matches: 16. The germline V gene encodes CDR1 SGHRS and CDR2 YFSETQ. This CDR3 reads CASVGQGDSSYSGANVLTF. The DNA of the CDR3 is TGCGCCAGCGTTGGACAGGGTGATAGTTCTTATTCTGGGGCCAACGTCCTGACTTTC. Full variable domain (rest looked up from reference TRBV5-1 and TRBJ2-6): KAGVTQTPRYLIKTRGQQVTLSCSPISGHRSVSWYQQTPGQGLQFLFEYFSETQRNKGNFPGRFSGRQFSNSRSEMNVSTLELGDSALYLCASVGQGDSSYSGANVLTFGAGSRLTVL.

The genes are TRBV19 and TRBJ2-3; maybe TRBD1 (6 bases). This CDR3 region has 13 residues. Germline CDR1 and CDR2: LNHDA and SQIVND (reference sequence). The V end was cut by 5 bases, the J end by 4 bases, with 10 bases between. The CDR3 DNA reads TGTGCCAGTAGTCCAGGGGACGCAGATACGCAGTATTTT. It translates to CASSPGDADTQYF.

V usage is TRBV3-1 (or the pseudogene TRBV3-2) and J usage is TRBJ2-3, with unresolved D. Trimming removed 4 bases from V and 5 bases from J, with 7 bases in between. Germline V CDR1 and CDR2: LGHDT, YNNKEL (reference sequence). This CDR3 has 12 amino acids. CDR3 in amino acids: CASSRAIDTQYF. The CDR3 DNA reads TGTGCCAGCAGCCGCGCGATAGATACGCAGTATTTT.

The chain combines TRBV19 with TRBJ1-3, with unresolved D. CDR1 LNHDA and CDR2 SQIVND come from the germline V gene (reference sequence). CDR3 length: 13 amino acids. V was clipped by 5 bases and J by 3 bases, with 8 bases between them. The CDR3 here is CASSPTYGNTIYF. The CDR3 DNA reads TGTGCCAGTAGTCCAACTTATGGAAACACCATATATTTT.

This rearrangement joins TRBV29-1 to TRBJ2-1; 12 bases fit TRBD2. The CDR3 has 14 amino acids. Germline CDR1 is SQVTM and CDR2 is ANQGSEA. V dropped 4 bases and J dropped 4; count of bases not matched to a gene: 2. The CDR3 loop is CSVGGTSGYNEQFF. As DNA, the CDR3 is TGCAGCGTTGGCGGGACTAGCGGGTACAATGAGCAGTTCTTC.

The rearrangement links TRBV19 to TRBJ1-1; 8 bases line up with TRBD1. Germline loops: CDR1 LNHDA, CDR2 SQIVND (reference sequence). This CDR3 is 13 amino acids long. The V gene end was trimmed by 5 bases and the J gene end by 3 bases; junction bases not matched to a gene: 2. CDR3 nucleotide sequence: TGTGCCAGTAGTGCGACAGGGGACACTGAAGCTTTCTTT. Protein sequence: CASSATGDTEAFF.

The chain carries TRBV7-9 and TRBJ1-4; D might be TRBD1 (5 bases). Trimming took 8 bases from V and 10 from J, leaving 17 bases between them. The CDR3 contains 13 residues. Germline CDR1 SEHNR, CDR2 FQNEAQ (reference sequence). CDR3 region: CASHTGQGGKLFF. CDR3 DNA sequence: TGTGCCAGCCATACGGGCCAGGGAGGAAAACTGTTTTTT. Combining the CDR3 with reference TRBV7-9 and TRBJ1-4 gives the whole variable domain DTGVSQNPRHKITKRGQNVTFRCDPISEHNRLYWYRQTLGQGPEFLTYFQNEAQLEKSRLLSDRFSAERPKGSFSTLEIQRTEQGDSAMYLCASHTGQGGKLFFGSGTQLSVL.

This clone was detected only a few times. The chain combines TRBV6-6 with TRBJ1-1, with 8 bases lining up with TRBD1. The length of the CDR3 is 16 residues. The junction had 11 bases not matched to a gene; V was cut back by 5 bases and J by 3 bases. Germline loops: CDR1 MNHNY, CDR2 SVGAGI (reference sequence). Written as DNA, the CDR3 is TGTGCCAGCAGTGCCACCAGGGGGCGGTACGACACTGAAGCTTTCTTT. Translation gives CASSATRGRYDTEAFF.

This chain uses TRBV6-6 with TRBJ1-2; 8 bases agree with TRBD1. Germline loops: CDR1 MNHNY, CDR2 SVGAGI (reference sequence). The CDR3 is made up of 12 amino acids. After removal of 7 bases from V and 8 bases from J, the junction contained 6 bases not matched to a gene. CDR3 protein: CASIKQGGGYTF. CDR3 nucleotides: TGTGCCAGCATCAAACAGGGGGGCGGCTACACCTTC.

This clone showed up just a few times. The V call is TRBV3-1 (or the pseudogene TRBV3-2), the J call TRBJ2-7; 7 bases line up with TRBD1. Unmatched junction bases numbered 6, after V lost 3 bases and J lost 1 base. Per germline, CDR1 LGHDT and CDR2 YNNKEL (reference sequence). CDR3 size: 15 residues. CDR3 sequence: CASSHSGTVSYEQYF. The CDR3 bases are TGTGCCAGCAGCCATTCCGGGACAGTTTCCTACGAGCAGTACTTC.

CDR3 protein: CASSEALRSNQPQHF. In DNA form, the CDR3 reads TGTGCCAGCAGTGAAGCGCTTCGGAGCAATCAGCCCCAGCATTTT. The chain combines TRBV2 with TRBJ1-5; D is uncertain. Germline CDR1 SNHLY, CDR2 FYNNEI. V lost 0 bases and J 1 base, leaving 7 bases between the germline ends. CDR3 length equals 15 residues.

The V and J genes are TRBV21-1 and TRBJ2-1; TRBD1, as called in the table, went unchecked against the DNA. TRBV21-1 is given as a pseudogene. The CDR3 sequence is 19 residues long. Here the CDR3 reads CASSKRQGSGRKVDNEQFF. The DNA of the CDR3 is TGTGCCAGCAGCAAAAGACAGGGGAGCGGCAGGAAGGTTGACAATGAGCAGTTCTTC.

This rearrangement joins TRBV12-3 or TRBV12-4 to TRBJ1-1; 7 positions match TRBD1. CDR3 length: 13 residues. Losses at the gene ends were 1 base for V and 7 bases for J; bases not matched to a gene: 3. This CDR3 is CASSLVGGDEAFF. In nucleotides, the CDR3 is TGTGCCAGCAGTTTAGTAGGGGGCGATGAAGCTTTCTTT.

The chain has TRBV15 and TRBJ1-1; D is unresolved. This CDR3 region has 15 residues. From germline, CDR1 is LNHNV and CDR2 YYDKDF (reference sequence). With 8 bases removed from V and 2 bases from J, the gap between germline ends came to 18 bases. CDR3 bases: TGTGCCACCCGACCCTCGGGGAGGTTAAACACTGAAGCTTTCTTT. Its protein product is CATRPSGRLNTEAFF.